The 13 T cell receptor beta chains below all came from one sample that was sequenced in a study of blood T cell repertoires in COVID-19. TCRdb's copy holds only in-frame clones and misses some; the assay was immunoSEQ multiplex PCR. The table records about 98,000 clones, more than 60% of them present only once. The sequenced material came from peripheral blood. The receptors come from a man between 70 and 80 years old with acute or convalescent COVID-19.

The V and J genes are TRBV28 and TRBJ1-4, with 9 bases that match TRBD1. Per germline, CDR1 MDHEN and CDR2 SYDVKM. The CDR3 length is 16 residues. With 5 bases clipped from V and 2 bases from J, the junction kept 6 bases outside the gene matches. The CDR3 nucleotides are TGTGCCAGCAGTCAGTTCGGACAGGGGACTAATGAAAAACTGTTTTTT. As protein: CASSQFGQGTNEKLFF. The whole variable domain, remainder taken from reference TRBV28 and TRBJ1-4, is DVKVTQSSRYLVKRTGEKVFLECVQDMDHENMFWYRQDPGLGLRLIYFSYDVKMKEKGDIPEGYSVSREKKERFSLILESASTNQTSMYLCASSQFGQGTNEKLFFGSGTQLSVL.

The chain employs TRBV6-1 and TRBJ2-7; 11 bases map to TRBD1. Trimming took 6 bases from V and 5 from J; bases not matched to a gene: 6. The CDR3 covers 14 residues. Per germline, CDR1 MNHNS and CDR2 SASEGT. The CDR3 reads CASSTGTGGDEQYF. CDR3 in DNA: TGTGCCAGCAGCACAGGGACAGGGGGAGACGAGCAGTACTTC.

In DNA, the CDR3 is TGTGCCAGCAGCGACCCTAGCGGGAAGACAGATACGCAGTATTTT. This encodes CASSDPSGKTDTQYF. This sequence joins TRBV4-2 and TRBJ2-3; 9 bases map to TRBD2. The CDR3 spans 15 residues. The trim removed 5 bases at V and 3 bases at J, leaving 6 bases unmatched. Germline V gives CDR1 LGHNA, CDR2 YNFKEQ.

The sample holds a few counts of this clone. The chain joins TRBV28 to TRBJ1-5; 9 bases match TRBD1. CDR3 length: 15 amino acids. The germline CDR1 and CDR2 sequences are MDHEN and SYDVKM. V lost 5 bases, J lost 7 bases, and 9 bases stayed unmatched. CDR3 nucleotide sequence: TGTGCCAGCAGTCCCATAGGACAGGGGACACAGCCCCAGCATTTT. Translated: CASSPIGQGTQPQHF.

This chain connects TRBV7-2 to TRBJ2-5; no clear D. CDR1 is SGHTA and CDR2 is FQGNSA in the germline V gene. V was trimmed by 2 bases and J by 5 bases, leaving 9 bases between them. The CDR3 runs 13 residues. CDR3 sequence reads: CASSLTGWETQYF. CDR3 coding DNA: TGTGCCAGCAGCTTAACCGGGTGGGAGACCCAGTACTTC.

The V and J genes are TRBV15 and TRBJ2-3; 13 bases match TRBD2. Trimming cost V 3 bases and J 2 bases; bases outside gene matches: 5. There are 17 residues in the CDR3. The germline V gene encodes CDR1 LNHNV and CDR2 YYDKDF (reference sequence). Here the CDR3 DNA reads TGTGCCACCAGCAGGACCGGGACTAGCGGGATCACAGATACGCAGTATTTT. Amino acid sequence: CATSRTGTSGITDTQYF. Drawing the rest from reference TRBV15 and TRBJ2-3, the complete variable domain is DAMVIQNPRYQVTQFGKPVTLSCSQTLNHNVMYWYQQKSSQAPKLLFHYYDKDFNNEADTPDNFQSRRPNTSFCFLDIRSPGLGDTAMYLCATSRTGTSGITDTQYFGPGTRLTVL.

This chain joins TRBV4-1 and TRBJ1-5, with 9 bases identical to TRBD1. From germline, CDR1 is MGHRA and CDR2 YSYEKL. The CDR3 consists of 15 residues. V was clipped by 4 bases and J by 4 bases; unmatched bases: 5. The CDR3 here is CASSLTGTGNQPQHF. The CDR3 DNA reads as TGCGCCAGCAGCCTTACCGGGACAGGGAATCAGCCCCAGCATTTT.

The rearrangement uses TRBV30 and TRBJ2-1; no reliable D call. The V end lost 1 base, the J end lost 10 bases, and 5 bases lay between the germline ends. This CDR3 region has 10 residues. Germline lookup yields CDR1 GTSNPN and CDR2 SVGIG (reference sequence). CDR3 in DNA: TGTGCCTGGAGTGGAGCGGAGCAGTTCTTC. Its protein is CAWSGAEQFF.

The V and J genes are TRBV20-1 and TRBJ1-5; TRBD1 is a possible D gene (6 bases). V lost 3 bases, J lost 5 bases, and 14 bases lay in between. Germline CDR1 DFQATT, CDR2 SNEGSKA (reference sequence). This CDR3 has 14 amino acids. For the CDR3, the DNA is TGCAGTGCTAGTGAGGGACATCTCTATCAGCCCCAGCATTTT. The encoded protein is CSASEGHLYQPQHF.

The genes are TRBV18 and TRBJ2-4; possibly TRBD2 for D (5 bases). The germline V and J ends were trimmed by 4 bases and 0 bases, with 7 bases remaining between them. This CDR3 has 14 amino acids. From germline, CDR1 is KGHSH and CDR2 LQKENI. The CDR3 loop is CASSLGLAKNIQYF. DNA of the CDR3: TGTGCCAGCTCACTAGGACTAGCCAAAAACATTCAGTACTTC.

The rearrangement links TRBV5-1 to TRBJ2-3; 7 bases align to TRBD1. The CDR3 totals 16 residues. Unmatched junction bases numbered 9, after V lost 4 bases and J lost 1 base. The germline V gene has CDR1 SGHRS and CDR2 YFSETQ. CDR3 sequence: CASSQDDRAGTDTQYF. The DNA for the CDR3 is TGCGCCAGCAGCCAAGACGACAGGGCCGGCACAGATACGCAGTATTTT.

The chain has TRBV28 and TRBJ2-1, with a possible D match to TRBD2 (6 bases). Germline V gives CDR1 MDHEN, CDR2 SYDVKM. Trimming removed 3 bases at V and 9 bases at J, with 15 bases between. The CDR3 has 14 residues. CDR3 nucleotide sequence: TGTGCCAGCAGTTTGCCAAATGGAGGGAGTGAGCAGTTCTTC. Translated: CASSLPNGGSEQFF.

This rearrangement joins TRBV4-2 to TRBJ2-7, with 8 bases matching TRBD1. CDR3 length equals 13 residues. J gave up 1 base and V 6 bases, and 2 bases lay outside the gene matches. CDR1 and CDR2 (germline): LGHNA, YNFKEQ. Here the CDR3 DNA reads TGTGCCAGCAGAAGACAGGGGTCCTACGAGCAGTACTTC. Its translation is CASRRQGSYEQYF.